Presented here are 22 T cell receptor beta chains from one specimen sequenced in a study of T cells in Graves' hyperthyroidism and ophthalmopathy. Amplified TCR beta CDR3 regions derived from RNA transcripts. Researchers ran a first-round RT-PCR on the TCR CDR3 using the HTBI primer set. TCRdb called the multiplex PCR reads again in MiXCR, with one record for every CDR3 protein. This table holds 150,000 or so distinct CDR3 sequences, over 8% found once. Sequencing was performed on blood. The receptors stem from a woman between 18 and 29 years old with Graves' hyperthyroidism that later progressed to Graves' ophthalmopathy.

Many counts were recorded for this clonotype. The CDR3 DNA follows: TGTGCCTGGAGAGCTCCAGACAGGGGGCATCCCTACGAGCAGTACTTC. It yields the protein CAWRAPDRGHPYEQYF. The rearrangement joins TRBV30 to TRBJ2-7, with 10 positions matching TRBD1. The length of the CDR3 is 16 residues. V trimming: 3 bases; J trimming: 2 bases; junction bases outside the gene matches: 10. The germline V gene has CDR1 GTSNPN and CDR2 SVGIG (reference sequence).

This clonotype was picked up many times. The chain employs TRBV12-3 or TRBV12-4 and TRBJ1-3, with D tentatively TRBD1 (5 bases). The CDR3 is 17 residues long. The V gene lost 3 bases and the J gene lost 9 bases, with 24 bases spanning the gap. The DNA for the CDR3 is TGTGCCAGCAGTTTCCCCCGGTCAAGACAGAGCAGAAGCACCATATATTTT. It encodes CASSFPRSRQSRSTIYF.

This clonotype came up many times. This sequence joins TRBV25-1 and TRBJ1-1, with a weak D call TRBD1 (6 bases). Germline V CDR1 and CDR2: MGHDK, SYGVNS. V lost 5 bases and J lost 3, with 13 bases in between. The CDR3 runs 14 residues. The CDR3 region has the DNA TGTGCCAGCAGTAAACAGGGCCTGGACACTGAAGCTTTCTTT. Translation gives CASSKQGLDTEAFF.

This clonotype was recorded at least ten times. The chain is built from TRBV6-1 and TRBJ1-5; D not resolved. This CDR3 is built from 14 residues. V was trimmed by 5 bases and J by 0 bases, leaving 8 bases between them. CDR1 and CDR2 from the germline V gene are MNHNS and SASEGT. The CDR3 DNA follows: TGTGCCAGCAGTTCTCCAGATAGCAATCAGCCCCAGCATTTT. This gives the protein CASSSPDSNQPQHF.

At least ten counts were recorded for this clonotype. This chain links TRBV27 with TRBJ2-1, with 8 bases aligning to TRBD1. V dropped 6 bases and J dropped 5; count of bases not matched to a gene: 15. CDR1 and CDR2 from the germline V gene are MNHEY and SMNVEV (reference sequence). This CDR3 comprises 17 residues. The CDR3 reads CASSRPTPGGPNNEQFF. CDR3 coding DNA: TGTGCCAGCAGCCGTCCTACCCCAGGGGGCCCGAACAATGAGCAGTTCTTC.

The sample holds a few counts of this clonotype. This chain links TRBV29-1 with TRBJ1-3; D ambiguous. This CDR3 comprises 14 residues. Trimming took 4 bases from V and 2 from J, leaving 12 bases between them. CDR1 is SQVTM, CDR2 ANQGSEA, per germline. The CDR3 nucleotides read TGCAGCGTTGGGTTCCGGGGTGCTGGAAACACCATATATTTT. Translating gives CSVGFRGAGNTIYF.

This clonotype has a count of ten or more. This rearrangement joins TRBV30 to TRBJ1-3; the D is unclear. Trimming stripped 0 bases from V and 7 bases from J, with 7 bases between. Germline V gene lookup returns CDR1 GTSNPN and CDR2 SVGIG (reference sequence). The CDR3 sequence is 12 residues long. This CDR3 is CAWSVLGNTIYF. DNA of the CDR3: TGTGCCTGGAGTGTACTAGGGAACACCATATATTTT.

This clonotype has a handful of counts. The rearrangement uses TRBV5-6 and TRBJ1-5; maybe TRBD1 (5 bases). The germline V and J ends were trimmed by 1 base and 7 bases, with 9 bases remaining between them. This CDR3 comprises 13 residues. The germline gives CDR1 SGHDT, CDR2 YYEEEE. CDR3 amino acids: CASSLPGMQPQHF. CDR3 sequence (DNA): TGTGCCAGCAGCTTGCCAGGGATGCAGCCCCAGCATTTT.

This clonotype was seen many times. This rearrangement joins TRBV28 to TRBJ2-5, with TRBD1 identical over 7 bases. The germline V gene has CDR1 MDHEN and CDR2 SYDVKM. The junction had 3 bases not matched to a gene; V was cut back by 5 bases and J by 3 bases. There are 13 residues in the CDR3. CDR3: CASSTGQKETQYF. The CDR3 nucleotides read TGTGCCAGCAGTACGGGACAGAAAGAGACCCAGTACTTC.

Many counts were recorded for this clonotype. This chain connects TRBV18 to TRBJ2-5, with 9 bases that match TRBD1. This CDR3 is built from 17 residues. Germline V CDR1 and CDR2: KGHSH, LQKENI. With 3 bases clipped from V and 3 bases from J, the junction kept 11 bases outside the gene matches. The CDR3 bases are TGTGCCAGCTCACCTAGGACAGGGGCGCTCCAAAAAGAGACCCAGTACTTC. This codes for CASSPRTGALQKETQYF. The full variable domain, rest sourced from reference TRBV18 and TRBJ2-5, is NAGVMQNPRHLVRRRGQEARLRCSPMKGHSHVYWYRQLPEEGLKFMVYLQKENIIDESGMPKERFSAEFPKEGPSILRIQQVVRGDSAAYFCASSPRTGALQKETQYFGPGTRLLVL.

This clonotype was counted at least ten times. The chain combines TRBV15 with TRBJ1-2; TRBD1 aligns across 8 bases. Germline V lookup: CDR1 LNHNV, CDR2 YYDKDF (reference sequence). The CDR3 is 14 residues long. DNA of the CDR3: TGTGCGACAGGACAGGGCCCCGTTAACTATGGCTACACCTTC. As protein: CATGQGPVNYGYTF.

This clonotype appeared many times. The genes are TRBV2 and TRBJ1-2; D is ambiguous. Between the trimmed V and J ends, which lost 6 bases and 8 bases, there was a span of 13 bases. The CDR3 is 12 amino acids. Germline loops: CDR1 SNHLY, CDR2 FYNNEI. CDR3 sequence: CASRTLTSGYTF. As DNA, the CDR3 is TGTGCCAGCAGGACCTTGACGTCCGGCTACACCTTC. The full variable domain, its missing parts supplied by reference TRBV2 and TRBJ1-2, is EPEVTQTPSHQVTQMGQEVILRCVPISNHLYFYWYRQILGQKVEFLVSFYNNEISEKSEIFDDQFSVERPDGSNFTLKIRSTKLEDSAMYFCASRTLTSGYTFGSGTRLTVV.

Ten or more counts support this clonotype. This rearrangement joins TRBV20-1 to TRBJ1-1; TRBD1 is a possible D gene (5 bases). The CDR3 loop spans 15 amino acids. In germline, CDR1 is DFQATT, CDR2 SNEGSKA (reference sequence). Trimming took off 6 bases at V and 1 base at J, with 18 bases between the two ends. In nucleotides, the CDR3 is TGCAGTGCAGAGGGGCTTATCCCCAAGAACACTGAAGCTTTCTTT. As protein: CSAEGLIPKNTEAFF.

This clonotype was detected many times. J is TRBJ2-7 and V is TRBV4-1; TRBD2 aligns across 11 bases. This CDR3 spans 16 amino acids. After removal of 1 base from V and 2 bases from J, the junction contained 4 bases not matched to a gene. Germline V CDR1 and CDR2: MGHRA, YSYEKL. CDR3 in amino acids: CASSQVRLAGTYEQYF. The DNA of the CDR3 is TGCGCCAGCAGCCAAGTCCGACTAGCGGGAACCTACGAGCAGTACTTC.

The chain couples TRBV6-1 to TRBJ2-1, with TRBD1 identical over 7 bases. The CDR3 runs 17 residues. Germline CDR1 and CDR2: MNHNS and SASEGT. The J segment lost 7 bases and the V segment lost 2 bases, leaving 14 bases of the junction unmatched. CDR3 bases: TGTGCCAGCAGTGAAACAGGGGTCCGCTCCAGCAGGAATGAGCAGTTCTTC. Translated, it gives CASSETGVRSSRNEQFF.

The rearrangement uses TRBV19 and TRBJ2-3, with 9 bases aligning to TRBD2. J gave up 0 bases and V 5 bases, and 3 bases lay outside the gene matches. Germline CDR1 and CDR2: LNHDA and SQIVND (reference sequence). The CDR3 is 15 amino acids. CDR3 nucleotides: TGTGCCAGTAGTCTTAGCGGGAGAAGCACAGATACGCAGTATTTT. The encoded protein is CASSLSGRSTDTQYF. Full variable domain (rest looked up from reference TRBV19 and TRBJ2-3): DGGITQSPKYLFRKEGQNVTLSCEQNLNHDAMYWYRQDPGQGLRLIYYSQIVNDFQKGDIAEGYSVSREKKESFPLTVTSAQKNPTAFYLCASSLSGRSTDTQYFGPGTRLTVL.

There are many counts of this clonotype. This rearrangement joins TRBV5-1 to TRBJ2-7; possible D gene TRBD1, 6 bases. CDR1 SGHRS and CDR2 YFSETQ come from the germline V gene. The CDR3 extends over 15 amino acids. The V end lost 0 bases, the J end lost 3 bases, and 13 bases lay between the germline ends. The CDR3 bases are TGCGCCAGCAGCTTGGACCCAGGGGCCATCTACGAGCAGTACTTC. Translated: CASSLDPGAIYEQYF.

The sample holds many counts of this clonotype. The V gene is TRBV6-1, the J gene TRBJ1-6, with D possibly TRBD1 on 6 matching bases. Germline CDR1 reads MNHNS; CDR2 reads SASEGT. The CDR3 is made up of 14 amino acids. V lost 5 bases and J 9 bases, leaving 14 bases between the germline ends. The CDR3 DNA is TGTGCCAGCAGTAGGGGGATAGGCAGTTCACCCCTCCACTTT. Its protein product is CASSRGIGSSPLHF.

This clonotype was counted at least ten times. V usage is TRBV7-9 and J usage is TRBJ2-4; no definite D call. Trimming took 2 bases from V and 5 from J, leaving 4 bases between them. This CDR3 region has 12 residues. Germline CDR1 reads SEHNR; CDR2 reads FQNEAQ (reference sequence). The CDR3 sequence is CASSLMENIQYF. The CDR3 nucleotides are TGTGCCAGCAGCTTAATGGAAAACATTCAGTACTTC.

This clonotype was seen more than once but under ten times. A single base separates this from a much larger clone, so it may be a read error. The chain links TRBV20-1 to TRBJ1-1; no firm D call. The CDR3 covers 15 residues. The V and J ends lost 0 bases and 1 base respectively, with 12 bases between them. Germline V CDR1 and CDR2: DFQATT, SNEGSKA (reference sequence). The CDR3 sequence: CSARDWKAWNTEAFF. In nucleotides, the CDR3 is TGCAGTGCTAGAGATTGGAAAGCCTGGAACACTGAAGCTTTCTTT.

Comment on this clonotype: Possible read error: a much larger clone is one base away. J is TRBJ2-3 and V is TRBV9; D is unresolved. The DNA end lines up better with TRBJ1-5; the J call may be wrong. CDR1 is SGDLS, CDR2 YYNGEE, per germline. The CDR3 sequence is 16 residues long. For the CDR3, the DNA is TGTGCCAGCAGCGTAGGACTAGCGGGAGAGTTAGATACGCAGCATTTT. Residues: CASSVGLAGELDTQHF.

This clonotype was counted at least ten times. V usage is TRBV6-6 and J usage is TRBJ1-6; possible D gene TRBD1, 5 bases. V was pared by 2 bases and J by 9 bases, with 14 bases between. Germline V gives CDR1 MNHNY, CDR2 SVGAGI (reference sequence). This CDR3 comprises 15 residues. CDR3 nucleotide sequence: TGTGCCAGCAGTTACGTCGGGAGGGGAAGTTCACCCCTCCACTTT. It yields the protein CASSYVGRGSSPLHF.